The 16 T cell receptor beta chains presented below share a single source sample, sequenced in a study of shared clonotypes between healthy human individuals. This table comes from immunoSEQ multiplex PCR, and its TCRdb copy is limited to in-frame clones, with some not included. The data contain 2 million to 2.5 million clones, just over 90% of them seen just once; the ten biggest clones take up 1.5% to 2%. CD45RO-negative cells were positively selected for CCR7, leaving out terminally differentiated effector memory CD45RA+ cells. The specimen sequenced was naive CD8+ T cells from PBMCs. The receptors shown here come from a man aged 18 to 29 in good health. Some clones in this sample may be carry-over from other donors' samples.

The chain combines TRBV27 with TRBJ2-1; 12 bases align to TRBD2. The junction had 17 bases not matched to a gene; V was cut back by 2 bases and J by 6 bases. Germline V gives CDR1 MNHEY, CDR2 SMNVEV (reference sequence). This CDR3 is built from 20 residues. This CDR3 reads CASSLIRASGRARVVNEQFF. Written as DNA, the CDR3 is TGTGCCAGCAGTTTAATAAGGGCTAGCGGGAGGGCCAGGGTTGTCAATGAGCAGTTCTTC.

The J gene is TRBJ1-1, the V gene TRBV13; 9 bases align to TRBD1. The CDR3 has 15 amino acids. The V gene's germline CDR1 is PRHDT and CDR2 FYEKMQ (reference sequence). The V and J ends lost 6 bases and 3 bases, in that order; junction bases with no gene match: 8. The chain's CDR3 is CASRPTGGADTEAFF. DNA for the CDR3: TGTGCCAGCAGACCTACAGGGGGCGCGGACACTGAAGCTTTCTTT.

The V and J genes are TRBV5-1 and TRBJ2-3; no reliable D call. V was cut by 2 bases and J by 1 base, with 11 bases left in between. CDR1 is SGHRS and CDR2 is YFSETQ in the germline V gene. This CDR3 comprises 15 residues. The DNA of the CDR3 is TGCGCCAGCAGCTTACGACCGGGCCGCACAGATACGCAGTATTTT. It encodes CASSLRPGRTDTQYF.

This sequence joins TRBV7-9 and TRBJ2-5; D possibly corresponds to TRBD2 (6 bases). Trimming stripped 1 base from V and 5 bases from J, with 23 bases between. Per the germline V gene, CDR1 is SEHNR and CDR2 is FQNEAQ (reference sequence). This CDR3 has 18 residues. The CDR3, as DNA: TGTGCCAGCAGCTTAGTCACCCAATCTTGGGGGGATAGGGAGACCCAGTACTTC. Amino acid sequence: CASSLVTQSWGDRETQYF.

The V gene is TRBV28, the J gene TRBJ1-3; 10 bases align to TRBD1. Germline CDR1 is MDHEN and CDR2 is SYDVKM. J was trimmed by 2 bases and V by 2 bases; bases with no gene match: 3. CDR3 length: 16 residues. CDR3 nucleotide sequence: TGTGCCAGCAGTTTAGAGACAGGGGGCACTGGAAACACCATATATTTT. Residues: CASSLETGGTGNTIYF.

The CDR3 loop reads CASSLALTGQETQYF. As DNA, the CDR3 is TGTGCCAGCAGCTTAGCGCTAACGGGGCAAGAGACCCAGTACTTC. This chain uses TRBV4-2 with TRBJ2-5; a weak D match, TRBD2 (5 bases). Trimming left V 5 bases short and J 2 bases short, with 15 bases between. This CDR3 has 15 amino acids. The germline gives CDR1 LGHNA, CDR2 YNFKEQ.

V usage is TRBV10-2 and J usage is TRBJ1-4; D is unclear. CDR1 is WSHSY, CDR2 SAAADI, per germline. The length of the CDR3 is 15 residues. Trimming pared 0 bases from V and 6 bases from J, leaving 11 bases between. CDR3 protein: CASSESGGTDEKLFF. CDR3 sequence (DNA): TGCGCCAGCAGTGAGTCAGGCGGAACAGATGAAAAACTGTTTTTT.

J is TRBJ2-5 and V is TRBV28; TRBD2 matches at 10 bases. Germline assignment: CDR1 MDHEN and CDR2 SYDVKM. The V and J ends lost 3 bases and 4 bases, in that order; junction bases with no gene match: 11. The length of the CDR3 is 17 residues. In DNA form, the CDR3 reads TGTGCCAGCAGTTTCCGATCCATCCGACTAGCGGGAGAGACCCAGTACTTC. Translating gives CASSFRSIRLAGETQYF.

The rearrangement uses TRBV2 and TRBJ2-2; D might be TRBD1 (6 bases). Germline V CDR1 and CDR2: SNHLY, FYNNEI. Trimming removed 3 bases at V and 12 bases at J, with 14 bases between. The CDR3 consists of 13 residues. CDR3 DNA sequence: TGTGCCAGCAGTGATTTTCCAGGGGTTAAGCTGTTTTTT. Its protein is CASSDFPGVKLFF.

The chain combines TRBV15 with TRBJ2-7, with 8 bases matching TRBD1. Per germline, CDR1 LNHNV and CDR2 YYDKDF (reference sequence). This CDR3 is 15 amino acids long. With V trimmed by 5 bases and J by 2 bases, 8 bases remained unmatched. CDR3 in DNA: TGTGCCACCAGCGTAAGACAGGGGCCGACCTACGAGCAGTACTTC. Amino acid sequence: CATSVRQGPTYEQYF. Variable domain in full (rest from reference TRBV15 and TRBJ2-7): DAMVIQNPRYQVTQFGKPVTLSCSQTLNHNVMYWYQQKSSQAPKLLFHYYDKDFNNEADTPDNFQSRRPNTSFCFLDIRSPGLGDTAMYLCATSVRQGPTYEQYFGPGTRLTVT.

V gene TRBV12-5 combines with J gene TRBJ2-1, with 7 nucleotides matching TRBD1. Germline trimming cut 1 base from V and 2 bases from J; bases unmatched to any gene: 2. The CDR3 is made up of 15 amino acids. CDR1 and CDR2 from the germline V gene are LGHNT and FRNRAP. The CDR3 region has the DNA TGTGCTAGTGGTTTGGGGACAGGCCCCTACAATGAGCAGTTCTTC. Protein product: CASGLGTGPYNEQFF.

This chain joins TRBV4-3 and TRBJ2-1; D may be TRBD1 (6 bases). CDR1 is LGHNA, CDR2 YSLEER, per germline. The CDR3 consists of 16 residues. Trimming took off 0 bases at V and 10 bases at J, with 19 bases between the two ends. The CDR3 protein is CASSQDRGTRLKEQFF. The CDR3 nucleotides read TGCGCCAGCAGCCAAGATAGGGGGACGCGTTTGAAAGAGCAGTTCTTC.

J is TRBJ2-1 and V is TRBV28, with D possibly being TRBD1 (5 bases). CDR3 length: 14 amino acids. Per germline, CDR1 MDHEN and CDR2 SYDVKM. The V gene lost 8 bases and the J gene lost 0 bases, with 11 bases spanning the gap. In DNA, the CDR3 is TGTGCCAGCGGCACAGGCGTCTCCTACAATGAGCAGTTCTTC. Protein: CASGTGVSYNEQFF. The variable domain in full, completed from reference TRBV28 and TRBJ2-1, reads DVKVTQSSRYLVKRTGEKVFLECVQDMDHENMFWYRQDPGLGLRLIYFSYDVKMKEKGDIPEGYSVSREKKERFSLILESASTNQTSMYLCASGTGVSYNEQFFGPGTRLTVL.

This chain joins TRBV7-2 and TRBJ1-4, with a possible D match to TRBD1 (6 bases). Germline CDR1 and CDR2: SGHTA and FQGNSA. V was cut by 5 bases and J by 3 bases, with 13 bases left in between. The CDR3 is made up of 15 amino acids. CDR3 region: CASSTYRVPNEKLFF. CDR3 coding DNA: TGTGCCAGCAGCACCTACAGGGTTCCTAATGAAAAACTGTTTTTT.

The chain combines TRBV29-1 with TRBJ2-1, with D possibly TRBD2 on 5 matching bases. With 4 bases removed from V and 2 bases from J, the gap between germline ends came to 15 bases. CDR3 length: 15 residues. Germline loops: CDR1 SQVTM, CDR2 ANQGSEA. CDR3: CSVAYSGSAYNEQFF. The CDR3 bases are TGCAGCGTTGCTTATAGTGGGAGTGCCTACAATGAGCAGTTCTTC.

The V and J genes are TRBV7-6 and TRBJ2-7; tentative D call: TRBD1 (5 bases). In germline, CDR1 is SGHVS, CDR2 FNYEAQ. The V gene lost 3 bases and the J gene lost 5 bases, with 8 bases spanning the gap. The CDR3 has 12 residues. The CDR3 loop reads CASSFPQDEQYF. In nucleotides, the CDR3 is TGTGCCAGCAGCTTCCCACAGGACGAGCAGTACTTC. Together with reference TRBV7-6 and TRBJ2-7, the CDR3 gives the full variable domain: GAGVSQSPRYKVTKRGQDVALRCDPISGHVSLYWYRQALGQGPEFLTYFNYEAQQDKSGLPNDRFSAERPEGSISTLTIQRTEQRDSAMYRCASSFPQDEQYFGPGTRLTVT.